The 18 T cell receptor beta chains given below trace back to one sample, sequenced in a study of blood T cell repertoires in COVID-19. Data came from immunoSEQ multiplex PCR; TCRdb stores just in-frame clones and leaves some out. Of approximately 100,000 clones listed, 85% are singletons. Sequencing used peripheral blood. All receptors come from a man of 80 years or more with acute or convalescent COVID-19.

The V call is TRBV16, the J call TRBJ2-1, with TRBD2 matching over 14 bases. Germline V lookup: CDR1 KGHSY, CDR2 FQNENV. Trimming cost V 0 bases and J 7 bases; bases outside gene matches: 2. CDR3 length: 16 residues. The CDR3 spells CASSQSGTSGSNEQFF. The CDR3 nucleotides read TGTGCCAGCAGCCAATCCGGGACTAGCGGGAGTAATGAGCAGTTCTTC.

The chain has TRBV14 and TRBJ2-7; 10 nucleotides match TRBD1. Germline V CDR1 and CDR2: SGHDN, FVKESK. The junction had 9 bases not matched to a gene; V was cut back by 4 bases and J by 0 bases. The CDR3 spans 17 residues. CDR3 nucleotide sequence: TGTGCCAGCAGCCTGAGGGACAGGGGCCCAAGCTCCTACGAGCAGTACTTC. This sequence encodes CASSLRDRGPSSYEQYF.

The chain is built from TRBV5-1 and TRBJ2-3; TRBD2 matches 9 bases. The CDR3 contains 15 residues. CDR1 is SGHRS and CDR2 is YFSETQ in the germline V gene. After removal of 0 bases from V and 6 bases from J, the junction contained 5 bases not matched to a gene. DNA for the CDR3: TGCGCCAGCAGCTTGGGACTAGCGGCGGGTGATACGCAGTATTTT. Translating it yields CASSLGLAAGDTQYF.

The genes are TRBV6-5 and TRBJ2-7, with D possibly being TRBD2 (7 bases). The germline V and J ends were trimmed by 0 bases and 7 bases, with 13 bases remaining between them. The germline V gene has CDR1 MNHEY and CDR2 SVGAGI. The CDR3 has 14 residues. The CDR3 region has the DNA TGTGCCAGCAGTTACTCGGGGGGGCCGCGGGAGCAGTACTTC. It translates to CASSYSGGPREQYF.

This chain uses TRBV19 with TRBJ1-5; a weak D match, TRBD1 (6 bases). This CDR3 spans 14 amino acids. The V gene lost 6 bases and the J gene lost 5 bases, with 14 bases spanning the gap. CDR1 and CDR2 (germline): LNHDA, SQIVND (reference sequence). In nucleotides, the CDR3 is TGTGCCAGTAGCCTTACAGGGACGGATCAGCCCCAGCATTTT. This translates into CASSLTGTDQPQHF.

The V gene is TRBV6-5, the J gene TRBJ2-1, with a possible D match to TRBD2 (6 bases). The CDR3 contains 13 residues. V was trimmed by 5 bases and J by 6 bases, leaving 11 bases between them. From germline, CDR1 is MNHEY and CDR2 SVGAGI. The chain's CDR3 is CASSTGDFNEQFF. The CDR3 DNA reads TGTGCCAGCAGTACGGGGGACTTCAATGAGCAGTTCTTC.

This rearrangement joins TRBV9 to TRBJ1-2; D is unclear. CDR3 length: 15 residues. V gave up 3 bases and J gave up 2 bases, with 14 bases separating them. Looked up from germline, CDR1 is SGDLS and CDR2 is YYNGEE. CDR3 loop: CASSGGGVQNYGYTF. The CDR3, as DNA: TGTGCCAGCAGCGGAGGCGGGGTGCAGAACTATGGCTACACCTTC.

V usage is TRBV4-1 and J usage is TRBJ1-1, with D perhaps matching TRBD1 (6 bases). With 1 base removed from V and 7 bases from J, the gap between germline ends came to 10 bases. This CDR3 has 13 residues. CDR1 and CDR2 from the germline V gene are MGHRA and YSYEKL. DNA for the CDR3: TGCGCCAGCAGCCAAGTGACAGGTAATGAAGCTTTCTTT. The encoded protein is CASSQVTGNEAFF.

V and J are TRBV14 and TRBJ1-4; 10 nucleotides match TRBD1. Germline CDR1 reads SGHDN; CDR2 reads FVKESK. V was pared by 4 bases and J by 6 bases, with 8 bases of the junction left unmatched. The CDR3 has 16 amino acids. CDR3: CASSRKVGTGDEKLFF. The CDR3 coding sequence is TGTGCCAGCAGCCGCAAGGTGGGGACAGGGGATGAAAAACTGTTTTTT.

The genes are TRBV18 and TRBJ2-2; D remains ambiguous. The CDR3 is made up of 18 amino acids. The V gene's germline CDR1 is KGHSH and CDR2 LQKENI. V was shortened by 4 bases and J by 0 bases, with 18 bases between the two germline ends. The CDR3: CASSLRSRSSTNTGELFF. For the CDR3, the DNA is TGTGCCAGCTCACTCCGGAGTCGGTCCAGCACGAACACCGGGGAGCTGTTTTTT.

The chain uses TRBV2 and TRBJ1-6; 8 nucleotides line up with TRBD1. With V trimmed by 2 bases and J by 6 bases, 3 bases remained unmatched. Looked up from germline, CDR1 is SNHLY and CDR2 is FYNNEI. The CDR3 totals 15 residues. In DNA, the CDR3 is TGTGCCAGCAGTGAATCGGACAGGGTTAATTCACCCCTCCACTTT. This encodes CASSESDRVNSPLHF.

The CDR3 region has the DNA TGTGCCAGCAGCTTGGATTGGCTAGCCGAGACCCAGTACTTC. Protein product: CASSLDWLAETQYF. The gene calls are TRBV5-5 and TRBJ2-5; perhaps TRBD2 as D (5 bases). V gave up 0 bases and J gave up 5 bases, with 11 bases separating them. CDR3 size: 14 residues. Germline CDR1 reads SGHKS; CDR2 reads YYEKEE (reference sequence).

The V and J genes are TRBV5-4 and TRBJ2-3, with TRBD2 matching 9 bases. Germline trimming cut 0 bases from V and 1 base from J; bases unmatched to any gene: 3. Germline assignment: CDR1 SGHNT and CDR2 YYREEE (reference sequence). The CDR3 contains 16 residues. CDR3 nucleotide sequence: TGTGCCAGCAGCTTGGGGTTAGCGGGAGGCACAGATACGCAGTATTTT. Its protein product is CASSLGLAGGTDTQYF.

This rearrangement joins TRBV14 to TRBJ1-2; D may be TRBD1 (5 bases). CDR3 length equals 19 residues. V was pared by 0 bases and J by 0 bases, with 20 bases between. Germline V gives CDR1 SGHDN, CDR2 FVKESK. The CDR3 region has the DNA TGTGCCAGCAGCCAAGACCCCAGGGATCTGATCTCCGCTAACTATGGCTACACCTTC. Its translation: CASSQDPRDLISANYGYTF.

The V and J genes are TRBV3-1 (or the pseudogene TRBV3-2) and TRBJ1-2; weak D call: TRBD1 (6 bases). CDR3 length equals 12 residues. Germline CDR1 is LGHDT and CDR2 is YNNKEL (reference sequence). The V end was cut by 9 bases, the J end by 4 bases, with 12 bases between. CDR3 loop: CARNRTVYGYTF. CDR3 DNA sequence: TGTGCCAGAAATCGGACAGTCTATGGCTACACCTTC.

The chain has TRBV14 and TRBJ1-1, with unresolved D. Trimming took 5 bases from V and 2 from J, leaving 9 bases between them. The CDR3 has 13 amino acids. CDR1 SGHDN and CDR2 FVKESK come from the germline V gene. The CDR3 DNA sequence: TGTGCCAGCAGCTTTACAGCTAACACTGAAGCTTTCTTT. Translated, it gives CASSFTANTEAFF. The entire variable domain, with the rest obtained from reference TRBV14 and TRBJ1-1, is as follows: EAGVTQFPSHSVIEKGQTVTLRCDPISGHDNLYWYRRVMGKEIKFLLHFVKESKQDESGMPNNRFLAERTGGTYSTLKVQPAELEDSGVYFCASSFTANTEAFFGQGTRLTVV.

The CDR3 sequence is CASSLSGGLVNEQFF. The CDR3 nucleotides are TGTGCCAGCAGCTTATCGGGGGGCCTCGTCAATGAGCAGTTCTTC. V gene TRBV5-5 combines with J gene TRBJ2-1; TRBD2 is a possible D gene (7 bases). V shed 2 bases and J shed 6 bases, with 15 bases lying between them. The CDR3 sequence is 15 residues long. Germline lookup yields CDR1 SGHKS and CDR2 YYEKEE (reference sequence).

The chain carries TRBV14 and TRBJ2-2, with D maybe TRBD1 (5 bases). The CDR3 has 15 residues. CDR1 is SGHDN, CDR2 FVKESK, per germline. V shed 4 bases and J shed 4 bases, with 13 bases lying between them. The CDR3 DNA sequence: TGTGCCAGCAGCCCTCATCCCAGGGTCACCGGGGAGCTGTTTTTT. As protein: CASSPHPRVTGELFF.